The rows below give T cell receptor beta chains drawn from one sample of a study of response to subunit inactivated influenza vaccine. MiXCR was run by TCRdb on the RT-PCR reads, yielding one entry per CDR3 protein. The sample includes about 520,000 distinct CDR3 sequences, roughly 9.7% of them seen just once. The source was PBMCs from blood, collected roughly 46 days after vaccination. The receptors shown here come from a man in his fifties or sixties who received an inactivated influenza vaccine. The CDR3 runs from the conserved cysteine through the conserved F or W. A D gene is named only where the DNA matches it firmly. Size tells how often a clone was seen (once, few, many) or the class of an expanded clone, and some rows leave it out.

length: 17
J: TRBJ2-2
D: .
size: few
V: TRBV28
CDR3: CASSLWAGFTLTGELFF
DNA: TGTGCCAGCAGTTTATGGGCAGGGTTTACCCTCACCGGGGAGCTGTTTTTT

length: 14
J: TRBJ2-7
D: .
size: many
V: TRBV6-5
CDR3: CASSYSLGSYEQYF
DNA: TGTGCCAGCAGTTACTCTCTGGGATCCTACGAGCAGTACTTC

length: 12
J: TRBJ2-1
D: .
size: few
V: TRBV28
CDR3: CASRTAVNEQFF
DNA: TGTGCCAGCAGAACAGCCGTCAATGAGCAGTTCTTC

length: 14
J: TRBJ2-5
D: .
size: .
V: TRBV29-1
CDR3: CSVVGGGRLETQYF
DNA: TGCAGCGTTGTAGGTGGGGGGCGCCTGGAGACCCAGTACTTC

length: 14
J: TRBJ2-7
D: .
size: many
V: TRBV28
CDR3: CASTKPGPSYEQYF
DNA: TGTGCCAGCACCAAACCGGGACCCTCCTACGAGCAGTACTTC

length: 14
J: TRBJ2-7
D: TRBD1
size: .
V: TRBV7-7
CDR3: CASSLTGGVYEQYF
DNA: TGTGCTAGCAGCTTGACAGGGGGCGTTTACGAGCAGTACTTC

length: 16
J: TRBJ2-3
D: TRBD2
size: .
V: TRBV7-2
CDR3: CASSQNGGAITDTQYF
DNA: TGTGCCAGCAGCCAAAACGGGGGGGCCATAACAGATACGCAGTATTTT

length: 13
J: TRBJ2-1
D: .
size: few
V: TRBV6-2/TRBV6-3
CDR3: CATNGQGSNEQFF
DNA: TGTGCCACCAACGGGCAGGGTAGCAATGAGCAGTTCTTC

length: 15
J: TRBJ1-5
D: .
size: few
V: TRBV5-1
CDR3: CASSPSGASNQPQHF
DNA: TGCGCCAGCAGCCCCAGTGGGGCTAGCAATCAGCCCCAGCATTTT

length: 13
J: TRBJ2-1
D: .
size: many
V: TRBV11-3
CDR3: CASSSQGGNEQFF
DNA: TGTGCCAGCAGCTCGCAGGGAGGCAATGAGCAGTTCTTC

length: 15
J: TRBJ2-3
D: .
size: .
V: TRBV2
CDR3: CASSEPAVTLDTQYF
DNA: TGTGCCAGCAGTGAACCAGCGGTGACTCTTGATACGCAGTATTTT

length: 16
J: TRBJ1-1
D: .
size: .
V: TRBV5-1
CDR3: CASSLEAGQFTTEAFF
DNA: TGCGCCAGCAGCTTGGAGGCCGGACAGTTTACCACTGAAGCTTTCTTT

length: 15
J: TRBJ2-1
D: TRBD2
size: many
V: TRBV7-2
CDR3: CASSSSGTSPSEQFF
DNA: TGTGCCAGCAGCTCATCCGGGACTAGCCCCAGTGAGCAGTTCTTC

length: 15
J: TRBJ2-3
D: TRBD2
size: .
V: TRBV12-3/TRBV12-4
CDR3: CASSLSSGGRDTQYF
DNA: TGTGCCAGCAGTTTGAGTAGCGGGGGAAGAGATACGCAGTATTTT

length: 17
J: TRBJ2-3
D: TRBD2
size: few
V: TRBV5-5
CDR3: CASSWGPGGRGTDTQYF
DNA: TGTGCCAGCAGCTGGGGTCCTGGCGGGAGAGGGACAGATACGCAGTATTTT